This T cell receptor beta chain is drawn from a study of T cells in Graves' hyperthyroidism and ophthalmopathy. At the level of the study: Blood was drawn when the patient was first diagnosed and still untreated.

TCR beta CDR3 regions were amplified from RNA transcripts. In the first-round RT-PCR of the TCR CDR3, the HTBI primer set was used. TCRdb reanalysed the multiplex PCR reads using MiXCR and keeps one entry per CDR3 protein. In the table there are nearly 750,000 distinct CDR3 sequences, about 35% of which are singletons. Germline values: CDR1 MGHDK, CDR2 SYGVNS. V shed 5 bases and J shed 4 bases, with 11 bases lying between them. The CDR3 extends over 13 amino acids. This clonotype was counted ten times or more. No antigen is known for it. Notes on the study in general: Ophthalmopathy got predicted by the model a median around 6.8 months before its onset. Ophthalmopathy stood apart from stable hyperthyroidism in a 13 V-J model.

This chain links TRBV25-1 with TRBJ1-1; D gene unclear. Sequenced: blood. This sequence was found in a woman aged 40-49 years with Graves' hyperthyroidism. The CDR3 bases are TGTGCCAGCAGTCGGGAGACGGTCACTGAAGCTTTCTTT. Amino acids: CASSRETVTEAFF.